The clone carrying this T cell receptor beta chain showed up just once. In germline, CDR1 is SGHTA, CDR2 FQGTGA. With V trimmed by 5 bases and J by 8 bases, 4 bases remained unmatched. The CDR3 totals 13 residues. The data stem from a study of technical replicates of blood from several donors. Some clones are missing from TCRdb's copy, which holds only in-frame ones; the method was immunoSEQ multiplex PCR. The profile shows 70,000 to 80,000 clones, around 92% of them singletons. This clonotype originated in a human donor in good health. Input material: T cells isolated from PBMCs. The chain links TRBV7-3 to TRBJ2-1; TRBD1 aligns across 9 bases. The CDR3 protein is CASSDTGGYEQFF. The CDR3 DNA follows: TGTGCCAGCAGCGACACAGGGGGCTATGAGCAGTTCTTC.